Listed here are 17 T cell receptor beta chains from one sample, sequenced in a study of cytomegalovirus exposure and HLA in healthy donors. The PCR used 60 Vbeta and 13 Jbeta primers. Sequenced by immunoSEQ multiplex PCR; TCRdb stores in-frame clones only, minus some. The sample includes roughly 100,000 clones, roughly three quarters of them seen just once. Sequenced input: PBMCs. The receptors here all came from a male donor in good health and CMV-seronegative.

The chain combines TRBV7-3 with TRBJ2-1; maybe TRBD2 (6 bases). The CDR3 has 15 amino acids. Trimming stripped 4 bases from V and 8 bases from J, with 18 bases between. CDR1 and CDR2 from the germline V gene are SGHTA and FQGTGA. This CDR3 reads CASSSGILVADEQFF. Here the CDR3 DNA reads TGTGCCAGCAGCTCCGGGATTTTAGTAGCGGATGAGCAGTTCTTC.

The J gene is TRBJ2-2, the V gene TRBV11-2; 7 bases agree with TRBD1. The CDR3 sequence is 15 residues long. Trimming removed 5 bases from V and 4 bases from J; junction bases left unmatched: 7. Germline CDR1 is SGHAT and CDR2 is FQNNGV. CDR3 in amino acids: CASSVRQGSTGELFF. In nucleotides, the CDR3 is TGTGCCAGCAGCGTAAGACAGGGTAGCACCGGGGAGCTGTTTTTT.

This clone was seen more than once but under ten times. The chain couples TRBV7-6 to TRBJ2-6; the D gene is possibly TRBD1 (5 bases). V was shortened by 5 bases and J by 2 bases, with 10 bases between the two germline ends. The germline V gene encodes CDR1 SGHVS and CDR2 FNYEAQ. CDR3 length equals 15 residues. CDR3 in DNA: TGTGCCAGCAGCCCCAGACAGACTGGGGCCAACGTCCTGACTTTC. Translation: CASSPRQTGANVLTF.

This chain joins TRBV29-1 and TRBJ2-3; the D gene is possibly TRBD1 (6 bases). Germline V gives CDR1 SQVTM, CDR2 ANQGSEA. Trimming took off 4 bases at V and 4 bases at J, with 15 bases between the two ends. The CDR3 covers 14 residues. The CDR3 here is CSVVPQGKADTQYF. The CDR3, as DNA: TGCAGCGTTGTGCCGCAGGGGAAGGCAGATACGCAGTATTTT.

The V and J genes are TRBV6-1 and TRBJ2-3, with D possibly being TRBD2 (6 bases). This CDR3 spans 18 amino acids. V lost 4 bases and J lost 0, with 20 bases in between. CDR1 is MNHNS and CDR2 is SASEGT in the germline V gene. The CDR3 sequence is CASSVRDARGISTDTQYF. In DNA form, the CDR3 reads TGTGCCAGCAGTGTGCGGGATGCCCGGGGGATTAGCACAGATACGCAGTATTTT.

The J gene is TRBJ1-6, the V gene TRBV6-5, with D possibly matching TRBD1 (5 bases). The CDR3 has 15 amino acids. The V end was cut by 0 bases, the J end by 8 bases, with 11 bases between. CDR1 and CDR2 from the germline V gene are MNHEY and SVGAGI. The DNA for the CDR3 is TGTGCCAGCAGTTACTCGCCAGGGTTCGATTCACCCCTCCACTTT. Amino acids: CASSYSPGFDSPLHF.

The genes are TRBV4-2 and TRBJ2-5; no definite D call. The CDR3 has 13 amino acids. Germline CDR1 LGHNA, CDR2 YNFKEQ. Between the trimmed V and J ends, which lost 1 base and 0 bases, there was a span of 3 bases. CDR3 sequence: CASSQADQETQYF. The CDR3 nucleotides read TGTGCCAGCAGCCAAGCCGACCAAGAGACCCAGTACTTC.

The chain combines TRBV4-2 with TRBJ2-3; 10 bases line up with TRBD2. With 0 bases clipped from V and 5 bases from J, the junction kept 5 bases outside the gene matches. The germline V gene has CDR1 LGHNA and CDR2 YNFKEQ. The length of the CDR3 is 16 residues. Written as DNA, the CDR3 is TGTGCCAGCAGCCAAGATAGGAGCGGGAGGGTAGATACGCAGTATTTT. Residues: CASSQDRSGRVDTQYF.

The chain couples TRBV9 to TRBJ2-6, with TRBD1 identical over 8 bases. This CDR3 has 21 residues. V lost 3 bases to trimming and J lost 1 base; unmatched junction nucleotides: 18. Germline V gene sequence: CDR1 SGDLS, CDR2 YYNGEE. The CDR3 nucleotides are TGTGCCAGCAGCGCCCGCAGATGGTCAGACAGGGGCGATTCTGGGGCCAACGTCCTGACTTTC. Amino acids: CASSARRWSDRGDSGANVLTF.

The chain joins TRBV19 to TRBJ1-5; TRBD1 matches 10 bases. Looked up from germline, CDR1 is LNHDA and CDR2 is SQIVND (reference sequence). The ends lost 6 bases at V and 5 bases at J; junction bases unmatched: 4. This CDR3 is built from 14 residues. This CDR3 is CASSRDRGYQPQHF. The CDR3 nucleotides read TGTGCCAGTAGCCGGGACAGGGGTTATCAGCCCCAGCATTTT.

This clone appeared once. The chain employs TRBV7-7 and TRBJ2-3, with TRBD1 matching 12 bases. V shed 5 bases and J 6 bases; nucleotides not matched to a gene: 3. This CDR3 is built from 14 residues. Germline lookup yields CDR1 SSHAT and CDR2 FNYEAQ (reference sequence). CDR3 DNA: TGTGCCAGCAGCCTCGGGACAGGGGGCGATACGCAGTATTTT. Its translation is CASSLGTGGDTQYF. Full variable domain (missing parts from reference TRBV7-7 and TRBJ2-3): GAGVSQSPRYKVTKRGQDVTLRCDPISSHATLYWYQQALGQGPEFLTYFNYEAQPDKSGLPSDRFSAERPEGSISTLTIQRTEQRDSAMYRCASSLGTGGDTQYFGPGTRLTVL.

This clone was recorded a few times. The V and J genes are TRBV21-1 and TRBJ2-3; the DNA was not compared with TRBD2, the D call given in the table. TRBV21-1 is a known pseudogene. This CDR3 comprises 21 residues. The CDR3 is CASSKASGGLTPTPVTDTQYF. CDR3 sequence (DNA): TGTGCCAGCAGCAAAGCGTCTGGAGGGCTAACACCGACGCCGGTCACAGATACGCAGTATTTT.

The chain links TRBV9 to TRBJ2-1; D ambiguous. Trimming stripped 0 bases from V and 9 bases from J, with 7 bases between. The CDR3 extends over 12 amino acids. CDR1 is SGDLS and CDR2 is YYNGEE in the germline V gene. Here the CDR3 DNA reads TGTGCCAGCAGCGTAGTGCCGGGTGAGCAGTTCTTC. This translates into CASSVVPGEQFF.

The chain is built from TRBV27 and TRBJ2-7; TRBD2 agrees at 7 bases. Germline CDR1 MNHEY, CDR2 SMNVEV (reference sequence). The CDR3 loop spans 15 amino acids. V dropped 0 bases and J dropped 0; count of bases not matched to a gene: 2. The CDR3 sequence: CASSLSWDYSYEQYF. Written as DNA, the CDR3 is TGTGCCAGCAGTTTATCCTGGGACTACTCCTACGAGCAGTACTTC.

The genes are TRBV10-1 and TRBJ1-2; D is ambiguous. The germline V gene encodes CDR1 WNHNN and CDR2 SYGVQD (reference sequence). Trimming cost V 4 bases and J 6 bases, with 12 bases left between them. There are 13 residues in the CDR3. For the CDR3, the DNA is TGCGCCAGCAGTGCAGGCCAGGCGAATGGCTACACCTTC. Protein: CASSAGQANGYTF.

This clone was picked up one time. The rearrangement links TRBV18 to TRBJ1-1; tentative D call: TRBD1 (5 bases). Germline V gene lookup returns CDR1 KGHSH and CDR2 LQKENI. V was trimmed by 6 bases and J by 0 bases, leaving 14 bases between them. The CDR3 loop spans 15 amino acids. The DNA of the CDR3 is TGTGCCAGCTCGGCCGGGACTCCCATGAACACTGAAGCTTTCTTT. Encoded protein: CASSAGTPMNTEAFF.

This chain uses TRBV5-5 with TRBJ2-2; D call uncertain. The germline gives CDR1 SGHKS, CDR2 YYEKEE (reference sequence). The CDR3 length is 11 residues. The germline V and J ends were trimmed by 5 bases and 7 bases, with 6 bases remaining between them. The CDR3 sequence: CASRAVGELFF. The CDR3 DNA follows: TGTGCCAGCAGGGCTGTCGGGGAGCTGTTTTTT.